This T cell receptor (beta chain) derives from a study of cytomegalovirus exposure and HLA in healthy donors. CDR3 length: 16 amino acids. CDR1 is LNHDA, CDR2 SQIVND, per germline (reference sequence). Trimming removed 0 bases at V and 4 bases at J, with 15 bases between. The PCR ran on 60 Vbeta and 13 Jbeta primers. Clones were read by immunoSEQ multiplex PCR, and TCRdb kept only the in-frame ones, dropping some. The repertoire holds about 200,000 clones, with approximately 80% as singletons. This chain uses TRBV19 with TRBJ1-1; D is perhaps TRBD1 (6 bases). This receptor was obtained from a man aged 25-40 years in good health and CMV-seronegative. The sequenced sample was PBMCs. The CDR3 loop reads CASSIDHFTGTTEAFF. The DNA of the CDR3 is TGTGCCAGTAGTATAGATCATTTTACAGGGACCACTGAAGCTTTCTTT.